This T cell receptor beta chain was sequenced for a study of blood T cell repertoires in COVID-19. TCRdb keeps only in-frame clones here, not all; method: immunoSEQ multiplex PCR. This sample yields 150,000 or so clones, of which about 85% are seen a single time; around 5% belongs to the top ten. CDR1 is MNHEY, CDR2 SVGAGI, per germline. This CDR3 spans 15 amino acids. The trim removed 6 bases at V and 6 bases at J, leaving 9 bases unmatched. This receptor was obtained from a woman between 65 and 79 years old with COVID-19, enrolled during active disease. The rearrangement links TRBV6-5 to TRBJ1-5, with 9 bases fitting TRBD1. The sample taken for sequencing was peripheral blood. DNA of the CDR3: TGTGCCAGCAGACCCCCGGGACAGGGAAGTCAGCCCCAGCATTTT. This gives the protein CASRPPGQGSQPQHF.